This T cell receptor (beta chain) was captured by sequencing in a study of CD8+CD57+ T cells in acquired aplastic anemia. Investigators profiled TCR beta VDJ and CDR3 from genomic DNA template. TCRdb redid the calling of the reads with MiXCR, one entry per CDR3 protein. The sample holds 160,000 or so distinct CDR3 sequences; around 50% are singletons and the top ten take 0.85% to 1.3%. Those patients picked for sequencing had displayed CD8+CD57+ cell expansion on flow cytometry. Germline lookup yields CDR1 SEHNR and CDR2 FQNEAQ (reference sequence). The CDR3 is 13 residues long. The V and J ends lost 8 bases and 5 bases, in that order; junction bases with no gene match: 6.

Material for sequencing was sorted CD4+, CD8+, or CD8+CD57+ T cells (not recorded which) from PBMCs. The chain uses TRBV7-9 and TRBJ2-7, with 10 bases that match TRBD2. This TCR derives from a human donor with aplastic anemia. The CDR3 DNA is TGTGCCAGCCGGCTAGCGGGGGTACACGAGCAGTACTTC. It specifies CASRLAGVHEQYF.